This T cell receptor (beta chain) was retrieved from a study of Graves' ophthalmopathy and Graves' hyperthyroidism. Amplification of TCR beta CDR3 regions used RNA transcripts. An initial RT-PCR round employing HTBI primers preceded a second-round multiplex PCR. TCRdb independently ran MiXCR on the multiplex PCR reads; one entry per CDR3 protein. This table holds roughly 480,000 distinct CDR3 sequences, about 15% found once. The CDR3 consists of 8 residues. CDR1 and CDR2 (germline): MNHEY, SMNVEV (reference sequence). V lost 6 bases and J 9 bases, leaving 0 bases between the germline ends. This clonotype was seen repeatedly, ten times or more.

This receptor was obtained from a woman aged 25 to 39 with Graves' ophthalmopathy. The J gene is TRBJ2-4, the V gene TRBV27; D gene uncertain. What was sequenced was blood. The CDR3 sequence is CASSIQYF. The CDR3 DNA reads TGTGCCAGCAGCATTCAGTACTTC.